Below, 20 T cell receptor beta chains from the same sample are listed, as sequenced in a study of long-term antiretroviral therapy in people with HIV. The authors ran the immunoSEQ assay, v3.0, at survey level. Measured with immunoSEQ multiplex PCR; TCRdb has only the in-frame clones, and not every one. The sample lists tens of thousands of clones, approximately 85% occurring once. This specimen was unsorted PBMCs, taken 3.3 years after starting antiretroviral therapy. The receptors shown here come from a man aged 18 to 29 with HIV.

The gene calls are TRBV9 and TRBJ2-7; the match to TRBD2 covers 12 bases. Losses at the gene ends were 3 bases for V and 7 bases for J; bases not matched to a gene: 8. Germline lookup yields CDR1 SGDLS and CDR2 YYNGEE. The CDR3 length is 15 residues. CDR3 loop: CASSGPSGRAGEQYF. The CDR3 DNA follows: TGTGCCAGCAGCGGACCTAGCGGGAGGGCCGGAGAGCAGTACTTC.

There are a few counts of this clone. V usage is TRBV27 and J usage is TRBJ1-5; maybe TRBD1 (5 bases). V was trimmed by 6 bases and J by 0 bases, leaving 12 bases between them. Per germline, CDR1 MNHEY and CDR2 SMNVEV (reference sequence). The CDR3 is 15 amino acids. This chain's CDR3 is CASSLRQYSNQPQHF. In DNA form, the CDR3 reads TGTGCCAGCAGCCTACGACAGTATAGCAATCAGCCCCAGCATTTT.

The rearrangement uses TRBV5-5 and TRBJ2-7; 11 nucleotides align to TRBD2. Germline loops: CDR1 SGHKS, CDR2 YYEKEE (reference sequence). Unmatched junction bases numbered 8, after V lost 4 bases and J lost 2 bases. CDR3 length: 16 amino acids. CDR3 loop: CASSKSQTSGTYEQYF. In nucleotides, the CDR3 is TGTGCCAGCAGCAAGAGCCAGACTAGCGGGACCTACGAGCAGTACTTC.

The chain joins TRBV19 to TRBJ2-1; D perhaps matches TRBD2 (6 bases). Trimming left V 11 bases short and J 8 bases short, with 13 bases between. CDR1 and CDR2 from the germline V gene are LNHDA and SQIVND (reference sequence). The CDR3 runs to 11 residues. The DNA of the CDR3 is TGTGCCTCGAAGGAGGGATATGAGCAGTTCTTC. This translates into CASKEGYEQFF.

V is TRBV6-6 and J is TRBJ1-1; a possible D gene is TRBD1 (6 bases). CDR1 is MNHNY and CDR2 is SVGAGI in the germline V gene (reference sequence). The CDR3 consists of 13 residues. Between the trimmed V and J ends, which lost 4 bases and 10 bases, there was a span of 16 bases. CDR3 sequence: CASSFAGGQGAFF. In nucleotides, the CDR3 is TGTGCCAGCAGTTTCGCCGGGGGGCAGGGAGCTTTCTTT.

This clone was counted between two and nine times. This rearrangement joins TRBV2 to TRBJ2-7; TRBD2 aligns across 7 bases. The CDR3 consists of 15 residues. Germline CDR1 reads SNHLY; CDR2 reads FYNNEI. Trimming removed 1 base from V and 9 bases from J; junction bases left unmatched: 12. Here the CDR3 reads CASSEGRGLMFGQYF. CDR3 nucleotides: TGTGCCAGCAGTGAAGGGCGGGGGTTGATGTTTGGGCAGTACTTC.

This clone was seen just once. V is TRBV7-9 and J is TRBJ2-7; a possible D gene is TRBD1 (6 bases). V was pared by 5 bases and J by 3 bases, with 17 bases between. The germline CDR1 and CDR2 sequences are SEHNR and FQNEAQ (reference sequence). The CDR3 contains 15 residues. CDR3 sequence: CASSHIEGEIYEQYF. The CDR3 nucleotides are TGTGCCAGCAGCCACATTGAGGGGGAAATCTACGAGCAGTACTTC.

The gene calls are TRBV4-1 and TRBJ1-1; 7 positions agree with TRBD1. V dropped 1 base and J dropped 3; count of bases not matched to a gene: 5. The CDR3 consists of 15 residues. The germline V gene encodes CDR1 MGHRA and CDR2 YSYEKL. CDR3: CASSQATGEDTEAFF. The CDR3, as DNA: TGCGCCAGCAGCCAAGCTACAGGGGAGGACACTGAAGCTTTCTTT.

The V and J genes are TRBV9 and TRBJ2-7; D unclear. Trimming took off 0 bases at V and 9 bases at J, with 22 bases between the two ends. Germline CDR1 reads SGDLS; CDR2 reads YYNGEE. The CDR3 contains 16 residues. The DNA for the CDR3 is TGTGCCAGCAGCGTAGCTGGAGCCGGCCTCGGAAAGTGGCAGTACTTC. It translates to CASSVAGAGLGKWQYF.

The chain combines TRBV14 with TRBJ2-7, with D perhaps TRBD2 (7 bases). The V end lost 0 bases, the J end lost 5 bases, and 17 bases lay between the germline ends. CDR3 length: 16 amino acids. Germline CDR1 reads SGHDN; CDR2 reads FVKESK. The chain's CDR3 is CASSQEGGLLSHEQYF. For the CDR3, the DNA is TGTGCCAGCAGCCAAGAGGGGGGGCTGCTATCCCACGAGCAGTACTTC.

This clone has only one observation. The rearrangement links TRBV7-9 to TRBJ2-1; D not certain. The germline V and J ends were trimmed by 0 bases and 6 bases, with 0 bases remaining between them. There are 11 residues in the CDR3. Germline values: CDR1 SEHNR, CDR2 FQNEAQ (reference sequence). The CDR3 nucleotides read TGTGCCAGCAGCTTAGCCAATGAGCAGTTCTTC. Protein: CASSLANEQFF.

The gene calls are TRBV21-1 and TRBJ2-2; no DNA check was done on the table's D call, TRBD2. TRBV21-1 is labeled a pseudogene. This CDR3 region has 14 residues. The CDR3 here is CASSHGDDTGELFF. The DNA for the CDR3 is TGTGCCAGCAGCCACGGGGATGACACCGGGGAGCTGTTTTTT.

The sample holds one count of this clone. V gene TRBV27 combines with J gene TRBJ2-7; D is possibly TRBD2 (5 bases). Germline loops: CDR1 MNHEY, CDR2 SMNVEV (reference sequence). The V and J ends lost 4 bases and 7 bases respectively, with 14 bases between them. The CDR3 consists of 13 residues. The CDR3 bases are TGTGCCAGCAGTTCTGGACTCAAGCAGGAGCAGTACTTC. Its translation: CASSSGLKQEQYF.

The chain's CDR3 is CASSTTFGPGYTGELFF. In DNA form, the CDR3 reads TGTGCCAGCAGCACCACGTTCGGTCCAGGCTACACCGGGGAGCTGTTTTTT. This chain joins TRBV7-8 and TRBJ2-2; D gene unclear. Per germline, CDR1 SGHVS and CDR2 FQNEAQ. Trimming stripped 5 bases from V and 3 bases from J, with 19 bases between. The CDR3 consists of 17 residues.

This rearrangement joins TRBV6-1 to TRBJ2-2; TRBD1 is a possible D gene (6 bases). The V and J ends lost 0 bases and 5 bases respectively, with 13 bases between them. From germline, CDR1 is MNHNS and CDR2 SASEGT. The CDR3 consists of 16 residues. Written as DNA, the CDR3 is TGTGCCAGCAGTGAAGCGCGCCAGGGGTGGACCGGGGAGCTGTTTTTT. Translation gives CASSEARQGWTGELFF.

The chain is built from TRBV10-3 and TRBJ1-2, with D hard to call. The CDR3 contains 15 residues. CDR1 is ENHRY and CDR2 is SYGVKD in the germline V gene. The V end lost 4 bases, the J end lost 2 bases, and 14 bases lay between the germline ends. The CDR3 spells CAISVPSDTNYGYTF. The DNA of the CDR3 is TGTGCCATCAGTGTCCCCTCAGACACAAACTATGGCTACACCTTC.

The chain combines TRBV6-1 with TRBJ1-3; 10 nucleotides line up with TRBD1. Germline V gene lookup returns CDR1 MNHNS and CDR2 SASEGT. The CDR3 is 16 residues long. Trimming removed 4 bases from V and 3 bases from J; junction bases left unmatched: 6. The CDR3 spells CASSARQGAFGNTIYF. The CDR3 nucleotides read TGTGCCAGCAGTGCCCGACAGGGGGCCTTTGGAAACACCATATATTTT.

This sequence joins TRBV28 and TRBJ2-7; no clear D gene. Germline CDR1 MDHEN, CDR2 SYDVKM. CDR3 length equals 12 residues. The V end was cut by 8 bases, the J end by 6 bases, with 14 bases between. The CDR3 nucleotides read TGTGCCAGCCGTCGGGCCGCGACCGAGCAGTACTTC. Protein: CASRRAATEQYF.

J is TRBJ1-2 and V is TRBV4-1, with 11 bases lining up with TRBD1. Germline V gene data show CDR1 as MGHRA and CDR2 as YSYEKL. The CDR3 is made up of 16 amino acids. Losses at the gene ends were 4 bases for V and 6 bases for J; bases not matched to a gene: 10. The CDR3 DNA is TGCGCCAGCAGCCCTTCGGACAGGGGGCCATCAGATGGCTACACCTTC. Its translation: CASSPSDRGPSDGYTF.

V usage is TRBV14 and J usage is TRBJ1-5, with D unresolved. V was clipped by 4 bases and J by 4 bases, with 11 bases between them. The germline V gene encodes CDR1 SGHDN and CDR2 FVKESK. This CDR3 is built from 14 residues. For the CDR3, the DNA is TGTGCCAGCAGCCCGCGGCGGGGTAATCAGCCCCAGCATTTT. It encodes CASSPRRGNQPQHF.